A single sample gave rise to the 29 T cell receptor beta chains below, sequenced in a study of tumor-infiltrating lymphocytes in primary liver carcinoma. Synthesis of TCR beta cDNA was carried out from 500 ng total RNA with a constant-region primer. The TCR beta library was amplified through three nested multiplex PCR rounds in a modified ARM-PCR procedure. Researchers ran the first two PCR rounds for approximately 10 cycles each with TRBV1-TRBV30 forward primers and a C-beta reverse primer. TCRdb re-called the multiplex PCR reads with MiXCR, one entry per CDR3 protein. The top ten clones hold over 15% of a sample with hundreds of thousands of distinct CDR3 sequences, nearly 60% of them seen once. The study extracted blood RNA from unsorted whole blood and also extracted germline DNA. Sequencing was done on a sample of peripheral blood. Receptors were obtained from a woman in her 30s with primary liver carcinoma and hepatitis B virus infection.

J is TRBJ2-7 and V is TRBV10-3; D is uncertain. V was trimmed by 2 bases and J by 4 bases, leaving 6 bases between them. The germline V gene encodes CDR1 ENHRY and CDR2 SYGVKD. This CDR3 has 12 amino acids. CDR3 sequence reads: CAISERAYEQYF. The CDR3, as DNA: TGTGCCATCAGTGAGCGGGCATACGAGCAGTACTTC.

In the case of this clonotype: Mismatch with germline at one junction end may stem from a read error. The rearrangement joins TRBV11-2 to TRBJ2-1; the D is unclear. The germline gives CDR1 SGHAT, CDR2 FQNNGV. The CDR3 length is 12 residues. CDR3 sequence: CDSSLSGNEQFF. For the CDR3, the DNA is TGTGACAGCAGCTTATCTGGGAATGAGCAGTTCTTC.

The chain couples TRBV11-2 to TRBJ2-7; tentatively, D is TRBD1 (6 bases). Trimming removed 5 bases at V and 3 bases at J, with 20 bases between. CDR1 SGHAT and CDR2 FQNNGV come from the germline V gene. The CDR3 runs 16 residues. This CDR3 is CASSQGTFRSIYEQYF. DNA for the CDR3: TGTGCCAGCAGCCAGGGGACGTTCAGGAGCATCTACGAGCAGTACTTC.

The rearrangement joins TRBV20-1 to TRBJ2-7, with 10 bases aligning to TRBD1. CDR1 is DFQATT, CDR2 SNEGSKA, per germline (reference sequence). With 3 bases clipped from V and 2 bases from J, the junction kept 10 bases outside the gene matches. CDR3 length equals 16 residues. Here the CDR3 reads CSASPGQGVSAYEQYF. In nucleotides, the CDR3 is TGCAGTGCTAGCCCCGGACAGGGGGTTTCGGCCTACGAGCAGTACTTC.

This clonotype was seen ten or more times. CDR3 region: CASSSTELSNGELFF. In DNA, the CDR3 is TGTGCCAGCAGCTCCACCGAATTATCGAACGGGGAGCTGTTTTTT. V gene TRBV11-2 combines with J gene TRBJ2-2; D unresolved. Germline V gene data show CDR1 as SGHAT and CDR2 as FQNNGV. This CDR3 comprises 15 residues. Trimming removed 4 bases from V and 7 bases from J, with 16 bases in between.

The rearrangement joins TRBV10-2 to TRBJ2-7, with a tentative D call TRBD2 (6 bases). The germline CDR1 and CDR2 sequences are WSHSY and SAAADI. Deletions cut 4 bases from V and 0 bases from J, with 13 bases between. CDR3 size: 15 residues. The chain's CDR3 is CASSVGDSFSYEQYF. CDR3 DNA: TGCGCCAGCAGTGTGGGGGACTCATTCTCCTACGAGCAGTACTTC.

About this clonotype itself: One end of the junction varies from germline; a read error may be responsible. The CDR3, as DNA: TGCAGCGTGGGAGCCAGCGGGAGGCCAGATACGCACTATTTT. Residues: CSVGASGRPDTHYF. The chain is built from TRBV29-1 and TRBJ2-3; 9 bases fit TRBD2. The CDR3 contains 14 residues. Germline values: CDR1 SQVTM, CDR2 ANQGSEA.

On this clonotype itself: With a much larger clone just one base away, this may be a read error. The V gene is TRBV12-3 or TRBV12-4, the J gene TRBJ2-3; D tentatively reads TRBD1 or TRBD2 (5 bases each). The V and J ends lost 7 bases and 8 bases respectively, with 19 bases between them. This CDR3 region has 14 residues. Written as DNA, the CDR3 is TGTGCCAGCAATACGGGTGGACACGGGGTTACGCAGTATTTT. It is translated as CASNTGGHGVTQYF.

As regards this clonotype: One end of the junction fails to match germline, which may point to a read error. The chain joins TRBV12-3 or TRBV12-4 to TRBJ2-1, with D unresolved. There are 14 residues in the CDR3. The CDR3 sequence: CASSQELVVNEQLF. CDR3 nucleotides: TGTGCCAGCAGCCAAGAGTTGGTTGTGAATGAGCAGCTCTTC.

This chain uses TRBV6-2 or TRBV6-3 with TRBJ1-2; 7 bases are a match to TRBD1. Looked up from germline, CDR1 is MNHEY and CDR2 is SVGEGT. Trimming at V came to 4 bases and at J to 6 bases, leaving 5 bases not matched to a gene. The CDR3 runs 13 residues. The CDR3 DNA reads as TGTGCCAGCAGTTGGGGGACAGTGAATGGCTACACCTTC. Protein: CASSWGTVNGYTF.

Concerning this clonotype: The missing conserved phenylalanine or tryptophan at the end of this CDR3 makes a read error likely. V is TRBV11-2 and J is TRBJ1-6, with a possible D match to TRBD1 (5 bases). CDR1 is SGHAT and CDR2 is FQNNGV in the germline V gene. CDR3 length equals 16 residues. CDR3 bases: TGTACCAGCAGCTTAGGCCGGGGCTCCGATAATTCACCCCTCCACTAT. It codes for CTSSLGRGSDNSPLHY.

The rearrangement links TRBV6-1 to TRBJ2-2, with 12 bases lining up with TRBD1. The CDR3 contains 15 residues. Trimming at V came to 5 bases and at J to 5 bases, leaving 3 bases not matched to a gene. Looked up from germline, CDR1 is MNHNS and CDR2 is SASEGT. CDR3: CASSTGQGATGELFF. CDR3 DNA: TGTGCCAGCAGTACGGGACAGGGGGCGACCGGGGAGCTGTTTTTT.

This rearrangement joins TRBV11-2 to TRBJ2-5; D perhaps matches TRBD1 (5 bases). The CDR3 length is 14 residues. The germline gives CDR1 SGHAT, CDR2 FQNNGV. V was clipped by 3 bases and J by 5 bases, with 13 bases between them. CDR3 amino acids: CASSLQVGRETQYF. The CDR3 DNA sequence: TGTGCCAGCAGCTTGCAGGTGGGGCGGGAGACCCAGTACTTC.

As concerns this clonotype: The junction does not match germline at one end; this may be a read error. CDR3 in amino acids: CASGYKDSSSYEHYF. The CDR3 DNA reads TGTGCCAGCGGTTACAAGGACAGCAGTTCCTACGAGCATTACTTC. This chain uses TRBV6-5 with TRBJ2-7; possibly TRBD1 for D (6 bases). This CDR3 comprises 15 residues. CDR1 MNHEY and CDR2 SVGAGI come from the germline V gene.

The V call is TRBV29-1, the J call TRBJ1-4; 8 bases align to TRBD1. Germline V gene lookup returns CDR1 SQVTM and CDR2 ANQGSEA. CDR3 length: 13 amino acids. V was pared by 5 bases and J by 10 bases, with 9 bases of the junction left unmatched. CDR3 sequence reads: CSVPGQGSGKLFF. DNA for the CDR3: TGCAGCGTTCCCGGACAGGGAAGTGGAAAACTGTTTTTT.

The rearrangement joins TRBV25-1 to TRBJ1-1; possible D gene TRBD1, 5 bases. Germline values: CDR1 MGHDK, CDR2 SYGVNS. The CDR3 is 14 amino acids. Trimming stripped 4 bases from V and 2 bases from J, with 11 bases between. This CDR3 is CASSGGRSNTEAFF. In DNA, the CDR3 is TGTGCCAGCAGTGGGGGACGGTCAAACACTGAAGCTTTCTTT.

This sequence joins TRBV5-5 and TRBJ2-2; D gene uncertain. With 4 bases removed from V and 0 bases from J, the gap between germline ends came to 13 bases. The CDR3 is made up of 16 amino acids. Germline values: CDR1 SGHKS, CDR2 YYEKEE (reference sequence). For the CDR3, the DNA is TGTGCCAGCAGCCTGCCCATGACTCCGAACACCGGGGAGCTGTTTTTT. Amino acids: CASSLPMTPNTGELFF.

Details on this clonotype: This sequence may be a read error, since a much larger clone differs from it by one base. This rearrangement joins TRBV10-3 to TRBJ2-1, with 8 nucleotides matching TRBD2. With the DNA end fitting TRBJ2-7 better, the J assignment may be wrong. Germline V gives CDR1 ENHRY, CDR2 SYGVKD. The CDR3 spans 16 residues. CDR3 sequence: CAIRDSGKSSYNEQYF. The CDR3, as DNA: TGTGCCATCAGGGATAGCGGGAAGAGCTCCTACAATGAGCAGTACTTC.

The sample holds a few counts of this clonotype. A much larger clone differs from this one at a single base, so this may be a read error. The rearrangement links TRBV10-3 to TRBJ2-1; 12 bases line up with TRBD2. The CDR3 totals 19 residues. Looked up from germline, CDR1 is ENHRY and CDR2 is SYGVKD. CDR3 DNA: TGTACCATCAGTGAGTCAACTAGCGGGAGGAGGAGCTCCTACAATGAGCAGTTCTTC. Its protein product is CTISESTSGRRSSYNEQFF.

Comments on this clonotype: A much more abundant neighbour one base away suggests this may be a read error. The CDR3 nucleotides are TGCACCAGCAGCCAAGTTGGTAGCGGGACCGGGGAGCTGTTTTTT. As protein: CTSSQVGSGTGELFF. J is TRBJ2-2 and V is TRBV4-1, with 7 nucleotides matching TRBD2. Per the germline V gene, CDR1 is MGHRA and CDR2 is YSYEKL. This CDR3 has 15 residues.

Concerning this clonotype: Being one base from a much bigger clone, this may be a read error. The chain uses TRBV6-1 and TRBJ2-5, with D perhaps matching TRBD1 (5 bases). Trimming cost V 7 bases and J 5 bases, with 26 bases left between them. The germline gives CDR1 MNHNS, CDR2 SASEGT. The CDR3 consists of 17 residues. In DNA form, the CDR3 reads TGTGCCAGCAAGCCACGGGCCTCGACAGTATCTTCTGAGACCCAGTACTTC. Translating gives CASKPRASTVSSETQYF.

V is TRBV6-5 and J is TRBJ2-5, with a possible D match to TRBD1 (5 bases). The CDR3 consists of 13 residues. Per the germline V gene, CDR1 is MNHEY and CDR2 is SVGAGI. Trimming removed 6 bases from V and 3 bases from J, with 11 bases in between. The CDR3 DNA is TGTGCCAGCAGCCCTATCAGGGAAGAGACCCAGTACTTC. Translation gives CASSPIREETQYF.

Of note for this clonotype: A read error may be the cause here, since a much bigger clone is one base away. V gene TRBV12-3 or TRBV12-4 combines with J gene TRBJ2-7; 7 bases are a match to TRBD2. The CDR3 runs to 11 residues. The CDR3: CASSIGLAVDF. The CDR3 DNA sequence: TGTGCCAGCAGTATAGGGCTAGCGGTGGACTTC.

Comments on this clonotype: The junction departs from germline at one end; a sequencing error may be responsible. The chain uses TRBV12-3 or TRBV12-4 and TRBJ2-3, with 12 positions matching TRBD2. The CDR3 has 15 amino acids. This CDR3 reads CASSFRLAGEDMQYF. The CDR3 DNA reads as TGTGCCAGCAGTTTTAGACTAGCGGGAGAAGATATGCAGTATTTT.

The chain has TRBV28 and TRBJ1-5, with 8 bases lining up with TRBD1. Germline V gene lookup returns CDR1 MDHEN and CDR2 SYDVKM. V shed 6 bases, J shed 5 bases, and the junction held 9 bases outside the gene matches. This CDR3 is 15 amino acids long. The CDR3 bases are TGTGCCAGCAGGCCGCGACAGGGGTTGGATCAGCCCCAGCATTTT. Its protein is CASRPRQGLDQPQHF.

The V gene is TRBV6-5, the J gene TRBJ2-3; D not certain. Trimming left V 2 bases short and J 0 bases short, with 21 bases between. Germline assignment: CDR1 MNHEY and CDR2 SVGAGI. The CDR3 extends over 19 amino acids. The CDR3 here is CASSYRTPLPGSSTDTQYF. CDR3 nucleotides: TGTGCCAGCAGTTACCGTACTCCCCTCCCAGGTTCTAGCACAGATACGCAGTATTTT.

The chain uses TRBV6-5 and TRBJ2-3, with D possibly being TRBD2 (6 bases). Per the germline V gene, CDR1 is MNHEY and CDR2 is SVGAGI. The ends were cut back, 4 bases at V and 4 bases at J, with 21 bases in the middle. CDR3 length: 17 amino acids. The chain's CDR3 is CASSFRRLTGEPDTQYF. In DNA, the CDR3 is TGTGCCAGCAGTTTCAGAAGACTAACGGGAGAGCCAGATACGCAGTATTTT.

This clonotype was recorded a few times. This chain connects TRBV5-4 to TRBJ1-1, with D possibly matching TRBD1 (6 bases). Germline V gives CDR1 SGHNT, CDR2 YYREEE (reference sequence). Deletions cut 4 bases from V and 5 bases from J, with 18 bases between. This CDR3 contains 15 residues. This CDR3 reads CASSRAFIQGTEAFF. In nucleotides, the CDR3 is TGTGCCAGCAGCCGCGCCTTTATACAGGGAACTGAAGCTTTCTTT.

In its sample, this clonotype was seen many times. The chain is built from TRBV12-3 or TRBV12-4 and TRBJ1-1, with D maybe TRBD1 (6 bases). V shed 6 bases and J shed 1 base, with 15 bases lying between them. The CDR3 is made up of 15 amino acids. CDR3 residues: CASSNPRGQNTEAFF. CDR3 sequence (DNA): TGTGCCAGCAGCAACCCCAGGGGCCAGAACACTGAAGCTTTCTTT.